The 22 T cell receptor beta chains below come from one sample, sequenced in a study of blood T cell repertoires in COVID-19 (dated by TCRdb to 2020 to 2022). The receptor library was made with the immunoSEQ multiplex PCR assay. Drawn from immuneACCESS, this table holds only the in-frame rearrangements with V and J called that TCRdb kept. Clones are partly lost; checked studies trace under half to an unresolved V gene and leave the rest unexplained. This sample is represented by about 270,000 clones; roughly nine tenths of them were singletons. 12% of the sample comes from the top ten. Input material: peripheral blood. The source is a woman in her twenties or thirties with COVID-19, enrolled during active disease.

This rearrangement joins TRBV4-1 to TRBJ1-4; no clear D gene. The CDR3 totals 16 residues. In germline, CDR1 is MGHRA, CDR2 YSYEKL. V lost 4 bases and J 4 bases, leaving 16 bases between the germline ends. The CDR3 spells CASSRAPGAYNEKLFF. Here the CDR3 DNA reads TGCGCCAGCAGCCGGGCGCCGGGAGCTTATAATGAAAAACTGTTTTTT.

The sample holds a few counts of this clone. This chain joins TRBV5-1 and TRBJ2-5; TRBD2 agrees at 8 bases. CDR3 length: 14 residues. Germline V gene data show CDR1 as SGHRS and CDR2 as YFSETQ. V shed 6 bases, J shed 7 bases, and the junction held 11 bases outside the gene matches. CDR3 nucleotide sequence: TGCGCCAGCACCCCGGGACTAGGCCCCAGGACCCAGTACTTC. This translates into CASTPGLGPRTQYF. Full variable domain (remainder filled in from reference TRBV5-1 and TRBJ2-5): KAGVTQTPRYLIKTRGQQVTLSCSPISGHRSVSWYQQTPGQGLQFLFEYFSETQRNKGNFPGRFSGRQFSNSRSEMNVSTLELGDSALYLCASTPGLGPRTQYFGPGTRLLVL.

The rearrangement joins TRBV18 to TRBJ2-7; possibly TRBD1 for D (5 bases). Trimming stripped 2 bases from V and 3 bases from J, with 14 bases between. Germline CDR1 and CDR2: KGHSH and LQKENI. This CDR3 is 15 amino acids long. The DNA for the CDR3 is TGTGCCAGCTCACCAGGTGGGCAGGGCCTCTACGAGCAGTACTTC. It is translated as CASSPGGQGLYEQYF.

The rearrangement joins TRBV6-5 to TRBJ1-6; TRBD1 is a possible D gene (6 bases). The ends were cut back, 2 bases at V and 5 bases at J, with 10 bases in the middle. Germline lookup yields CDR1 MNHEY and CDR2 SVGAGI. The CDR3 is made up of 15 amino acids. CDR3 nucleotides: TGTGCCAGCAGTTACGGCAGGGGAAATAATTCACCCCTCCACTTT. This encodes CASSYGRGNNSPLHF.

The chain combines TRBV2 with TRBJ2-2; 10 nucleotides agree with TRBD1. The CDR3 is made up of 15 amino acids. V was pared by 4 bases and J by 6 bases, with 5 bases of the junction left unmatched. The V gene's germline CDR1 is SNHLY and CDR2 FYNNEI. In nucleotides, the CDR3 is TGTGCCAGCAGTGTCCGGGACAGGGGAGCCGGGGAGCTGTTTTTT. This gives the protein CASSVRDRGAGELFF. Full variable domain (outside the CDR3, taken from reference TRBV2 and TRBJ2-2): EPEVTQTPSHQVTQMGQEVILRCVPISNHLYFYWYRQILGQKVEFLVSFYNNEISEKSEIFDDQFSVERPDGSNFTLKIRSTKLEDSAMYFCASSVRDRGAGELFFGEGSRLTVL.

The V call is TRBV5-1, the J call TRBJ1-1; D gene unclear. The CDR3 loop spans 15 amino acids. The germline V gene has CDR1 SGHRS and CDR2 YFSETQ. V gave up 2 bases and J gave up 1 base, with 12 bases separating them. CDR3 nucleotides: TGCGCCAGCAGCTTCAGTTTTTTTGGGAACACTGAAGCTTTCTTT. This codes for CASSFSFFGNTEAFF.

This clone was found a few times. The genes are TRBV12-3 or TRBV12-4 and TRBJ1-5; no clear D gene. This CDR3 has 13 residues. Trimming shortened V by 6 bases and J by 0 bases, and 6 bases separated the two germline ends. This CDR3 is CASSAYSNQPQHF. DNA for the CDR3: TGTGCCAGCAGCGCGTATAGCAATCAGCCCCAGCATTTT.

The chain couples TRBV7-2 to TRBJ1-1, with a tentative D call TRBD1 (5 bases). The germline V gene has CDR1 SGHTA and CDR2 FQGNSA. V lost 5 bases and J lost 1, with 14 bases in between. The CDR3 runs 15 residues. The CDR3 bases are TGTGCCAGCAGCCGGATTCCTACAGGGAACACTGAAGCTTTCTTT. This translates into CASSRIPTGNTEAFF.

V gene TRBV30 combines with J gene TRBJ1-2; TRBD1 might be the D (5 bases). The CDR3 covers 13 residues. Trimming took 4 bases from V and 4 from J, leaving 13 bases between them. Germline V gene lookup returns CDR1 GTSNPN and CDR2 SVGIG (reference sequence). CDR3 sequence reads: CAWTVIDSYGYTF. The CDR3 nucleotides read TGTGCCTGGACCGTAATCGACAGCTATGGCTACACCTTC.

This chain links TRBV29-1 with TRBJ1-2, with a tentative D call TRBD1 (5 bases). The V gene's germline CDR1 is SQVTM and CDR2 ANQGSEA. V shed 5 bases and J shed 2 bases, with 12 bases lying between them. This CDR3 region has 13 residues. CDR3 region: CSVSGRVNYGYTF. Written as DNA, the CDR3 is TGCAGCGTTTCAGGGAGGGTAAACTATGGCTACACCTTC.

V gene TRBV28 combines with J gene TRBJ1-2; TRBD1 agrees at 7 bases. The junction had 8 bases not matched to a gene; V was cut back by 8 bases and J by 5 bases. Germline CDR1 MDHEN, CDR2 SYDVKM. The CDR3 extends over 13 amino acids. CDR3 nucleotides: TGTGCCAGCGTTTCCGGGACAGTATATGGCTACACCTTC. This encodes CASVSGTVYGYTF.

This rearrangement joins TRBV7-2 to TRBJ2-2, with D uncertain. The CDR3 contains 16 residues. Trimming took off 1 base at V and 2 bases at J, with 11 bases between the two ends. CDR1 is SGHTA, CDR2 FQGNSA, per germline. The CDR3 loop reads CASSLEATTNTGELFF. CDR3 coding DNA: TGTGCCAGCAGCTTAGAGGCGACGACAAACACCGGGGAGCTGTTTTTT.

This chain connects TRBV4-1 to TRBJ2-7; 9 positions agree with TRBD2. The CDR3 has 16 residues. Germline V gene sequence: CDR1 MGHRA, CDR2 YSYEKL. Trimming cost V 8 bases and J 5 bases; bases outside gene matches: 16. This CDR3 is CASSWTAGTSFNEQYF. The CDR3 DNA follows: TGCGCCAGCTCTTGGACCGCCGGGACTAGCTTCAACGAGCAGTACTTC.

The chain carries TRBV4-2 and TRBJ2-5, with D perhaps TRBD2 (6 bases). Germline V gene sequence: CDR1 LGHNA, CDR2 YNFKEQ. The length of the CDR3 is 16 residues. Trimming removed 0 bases from V and 2 bases from J, with 13 bases in between. CDR3 in DNA: TGTGCCAGCAGCCAAGATCCAGCGGGTCCACAAGAGACCCAGTACTTC. Translation: CASSQDPAGPQETQYF.

This clone has just one count. The CDR3 loop is CASSQEGGGRQPQHF. Here the CDR3 DNA reads TGTGCCAGCAGCCAAGAGGGAGGGGGACGTCAGCCCCAGCATTTT. The chain recombines TRBV4-2 with TRBJ1-5, with a possible D match to TRBD1 (6 bases). This CDR3 spans 15 amino acids. Germline V gene sequence: CDR1 LGHNA, CDR2 YNFKEQ. Between the trimmed V and J ends, which lost 0 bases and 6 bases, there was a span of 12 bases.

V gene TRBV19 combines with J gene TRBJ1-6; 7 bases align to TRBD1. Trimming took 3 bases from V and 4 from J; bases not matched to a gene: 3. Germline values: CDR1 LNHDA, CDR2 SQIVND (reference sequence). CDR3 length: 15 amino acids. The CDR3 reads CASSIRQGYNSPLHF. The DNA for the CDR3 is TGTGCCAGTAGTATTCGACAGGGTTATAATTCACCCCTCCACTTT.

The J gene is TRBJ1-2, the V gene TRBV7-2; 10 bases line up with TRBD1. The germline gives CDR1 SGHTA, CDR2 FQGNSA. There are 14 residues in the CDR3. Trimming at V came to 8 bases and at J to 7 bases, leaving 10 bases not matched to a gene. The CDR3 DNA is TGTGCCAGCGCGATGACAGGGGGCGCCGTTGGCTACACCTTC. Amino acid sequence: CASAMTGGAVGYTF.

This clone was found once. V gene TRBV5-1 combines with J gene TRBJ2-1, with TRBD2 matching over 11 bases. Germline V CDR1 and CDR2: SGHRS, YFSETQ. J gave up 2 bases and V 4 bases, and 5 bases lay outside the gene matches. The CDR3 loop spans 16 amino acids. CDR3 coding DNA: TGCGCCAGCAGCCAGGGACTAGCGGCCCCCTACAATGAGCAGTTCTTC. It is translated as CASSQGLAAPYNEQFF.

This sequence joins TRBV19 and TRBJ2-1; tentative D call: TRBD2 (5 bases). Germline assignment: CDR1 LNHDA and CDR2 SQIVND (reference sequence). Trimming pared 6 bases from V and 0 bases from J, leaving 12 bases between. The CDR3 is made up of 15 amino acids. Here the CDR3 DNA reads TGTGCCAGTAGCAGATCGGGGTCCTCCTACAATGAGCAGTTCTTC. Translating it yields CASSRSGSSYNEQFF. Based on the CDR3 plus reference TRBV19 and TRBJ2-1, the full variable domain is DGGITQSPKYLFRKEGQNVTLSCEQNLNHDAMYWYRQDPGQGLRLIYYSQIVNDFQKGDIAEGYSVSREKKESFPLTVTSAQKNPTAFYLCASSRSGSSYNEQFFGPGTRLTVL.

This chain connects TRBV5-6 to TRBJ2-7; D unresolved. Germline V gene lookup returns CDR1 SGHDT and CDR2 YYEEEE. This CDR3 spans 13 amino acids. Trimming took off 1 base at V and 6 bases at J, with 11 bases between the two ends. CDR3 sequence: CASSLYRSGEQYF. The CDR3 DNA is TGTGCCAGCAGCTTGTACCGGTCGGGCGAGCAGTACTTC. The variable domain in full, with the rest retrieved from reference TRBV5-6 and TRBJ2-7, is DAGVTQSPTHLIKTRGQQVTLRCSPKSGHDTVSWYQQALGQGPQFIFQYYEEEERQRGNFPDRFSGHQFPNYSSELNVNALLLGDSALYLCASSLYRSGEQYFGPGTRLTVT.

CDR3 coding DNA: TGTGCCAGCAGTGGCTTTGAGGACAGTCAGAGCTCCTACAATGAGCAGTTCTTC. It specifies CASSGFEDSQSSYNEQFF. The chain employs TRBV2 and TRBJ2-1; tentatively, D is TRBD1 (6 bases). V was cut by 4 bases and J by 0 bases, with 19 bases left in between. CDR1 is SNHLY and CDR2 is FYNNEI in the germline V gene. The CDR3 sequence is 18 residues long. Combining the CDR3 with reference TRBV2 and TRBJ2-1 gives the whole variable domain EPEVTQTPSHQVTQMGQEVILRCVPISNHLYFYWYRQILGQKVEFLVSFYNNEISEKSEIFDDQFSVERPDGSNFTLKIRSTKLEDSAMYFCASSGFEDSQSSYNEQFFGPGTRLTVL.

The genes are TRBV4-1 and TRBJ1-4; possible D gene TRBD1, 5 bases. The CDR3 has 18 residues. V was cut by 1 base and J by 5 bases, with 20 bases left in between. Germline lookup yields CDR1 MGHRA and CDR2 YSYEKL. The DNA of the CDR3 is TGCGCCAGCAGCCAAGGCCCGACGATGCAGGGCACGAATGAAAAACTGTTTTTT. Its translation: CASSQGPTMQGTNEKLFF.